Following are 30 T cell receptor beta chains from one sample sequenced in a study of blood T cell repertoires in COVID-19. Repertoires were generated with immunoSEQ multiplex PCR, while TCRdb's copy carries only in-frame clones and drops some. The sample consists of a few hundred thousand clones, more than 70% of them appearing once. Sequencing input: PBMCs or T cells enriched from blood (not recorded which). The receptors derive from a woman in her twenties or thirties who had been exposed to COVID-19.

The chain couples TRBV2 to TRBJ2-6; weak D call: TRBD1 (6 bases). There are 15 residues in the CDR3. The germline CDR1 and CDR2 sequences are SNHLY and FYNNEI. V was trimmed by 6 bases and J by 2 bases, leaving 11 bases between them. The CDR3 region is CASSQQGAGANVLTF. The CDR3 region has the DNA TGTGCCAGCAGCCAACAGGGTGCTGGGGCCAACGTCCTGACTTTC.

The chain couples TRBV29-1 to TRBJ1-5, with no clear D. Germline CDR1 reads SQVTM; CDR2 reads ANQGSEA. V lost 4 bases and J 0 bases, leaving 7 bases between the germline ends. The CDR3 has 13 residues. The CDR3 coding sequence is TGCAGCGTTGGGCAGAATAGCAATCAGCCCCAGCATTTT. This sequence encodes CSVGQNSNQPQHF. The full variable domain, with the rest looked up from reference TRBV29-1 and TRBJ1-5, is SAVISQKPSRDICQRGTSLTIQCQVDSQVTMMFWYRQQPGQSLTLIATANQGSEATYESGFVIDKFPISRPNLTFSTLTVSNMSPEDSSIYLCSVGQNSNQPQHFGDGTRLSIL.

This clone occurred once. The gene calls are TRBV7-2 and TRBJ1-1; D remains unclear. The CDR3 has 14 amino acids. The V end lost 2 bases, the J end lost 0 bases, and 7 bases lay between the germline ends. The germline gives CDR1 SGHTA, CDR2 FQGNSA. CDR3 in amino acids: CASSLLSVNTEAFF. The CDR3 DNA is TGTGCCAGCAGCTTACTCTCTGTGAACACTGAAGCTTTCTTT.

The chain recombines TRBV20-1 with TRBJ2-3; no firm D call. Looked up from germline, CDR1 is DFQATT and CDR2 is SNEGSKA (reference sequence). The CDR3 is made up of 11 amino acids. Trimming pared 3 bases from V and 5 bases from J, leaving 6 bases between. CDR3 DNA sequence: TGCAGTGCTAGCCCTATAGATACGCAGTATTTT. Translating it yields CSASPIDTQYF.

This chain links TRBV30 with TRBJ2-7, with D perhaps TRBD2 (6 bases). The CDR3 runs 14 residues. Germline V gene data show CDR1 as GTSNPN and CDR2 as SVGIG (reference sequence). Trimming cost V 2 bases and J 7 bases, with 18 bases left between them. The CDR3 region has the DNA TGTGCCTGGAGTTGGAGCGGGCTCCTCGATGAGCAGTACTTC. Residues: CAWSWSGLLDEQYF.

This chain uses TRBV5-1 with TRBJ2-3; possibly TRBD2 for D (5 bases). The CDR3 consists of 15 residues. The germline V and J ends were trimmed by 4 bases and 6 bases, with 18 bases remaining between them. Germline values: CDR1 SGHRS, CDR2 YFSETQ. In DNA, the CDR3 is TGCGCCAGCAGCGGGGTGGGAGACCTAGTTGATACGCAGTATTTT. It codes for CASSGVGDLVDTQYF.

CDR3 coding DNA: TGCAGCGTTCCAGCGAGAGGGAACACTGAAGCTTTCTTT. This sequence encodes CSVPARGNTEAFF. The V call is TRBV29-1, the J call TRBJ1-1, with D unclear. Trimming stripped 5 bases from V and 1 base from J, with 11 bases between. Germline lookup yields CDR1 SQVTM and CDR2 ANQGSEA. The CDR3 is 13 amino acids.

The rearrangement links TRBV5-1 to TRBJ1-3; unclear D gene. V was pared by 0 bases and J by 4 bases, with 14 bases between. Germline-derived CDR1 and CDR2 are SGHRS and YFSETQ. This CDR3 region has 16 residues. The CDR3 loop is CASSLEARTSGNTIYF. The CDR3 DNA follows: TGCGCCAGCAGCTTGGAGGCCAGAACTAGCGGAAACACCATATATTTT. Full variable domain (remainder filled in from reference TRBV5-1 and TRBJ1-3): KAGVTQTPRYLIKTRGQQVTLSCSPISGHRSVSWYQQTPGQGLQFLFEYFSETQRNKGNFPGRFSGRQFSNSRSEMNVSTLELGDSALYLCASSLEARTSGNTIYFGEGSWLTVV.

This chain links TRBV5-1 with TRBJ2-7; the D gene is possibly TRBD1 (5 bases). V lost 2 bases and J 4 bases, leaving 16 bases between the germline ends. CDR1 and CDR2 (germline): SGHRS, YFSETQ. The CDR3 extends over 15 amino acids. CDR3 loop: CASSLTGQGGYEQYF. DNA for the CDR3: TGCGCCAGCAGCTTAACGGGCCAGGGCGGATACGAGCAGTACTTC.

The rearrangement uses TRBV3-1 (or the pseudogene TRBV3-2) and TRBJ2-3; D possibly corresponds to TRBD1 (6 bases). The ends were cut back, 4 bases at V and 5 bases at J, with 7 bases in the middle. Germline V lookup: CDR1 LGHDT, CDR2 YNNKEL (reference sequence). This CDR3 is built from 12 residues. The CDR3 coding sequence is TGTGCCAGCAGCCGCAGGGGAGATACGCAGTATTTT. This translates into CASSRRGDTQYF.

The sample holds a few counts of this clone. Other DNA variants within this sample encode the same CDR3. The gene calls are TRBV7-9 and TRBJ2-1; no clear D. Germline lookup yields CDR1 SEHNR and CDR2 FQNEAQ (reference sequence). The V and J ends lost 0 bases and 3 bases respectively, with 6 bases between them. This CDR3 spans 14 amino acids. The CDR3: CASSLAGSYNEQFF. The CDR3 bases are TGTGCCAGCAGCTTAGCGGGCAGCTACAATGAGCAGTTCTTC.

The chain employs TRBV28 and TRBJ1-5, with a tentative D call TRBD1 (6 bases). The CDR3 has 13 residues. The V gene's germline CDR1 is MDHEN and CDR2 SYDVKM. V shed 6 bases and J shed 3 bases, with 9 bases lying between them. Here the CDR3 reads CASSTGYNQPQHF. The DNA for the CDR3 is TGTGCCAGCAGCACAGGGTACAATCAGCCCCAGCATTTT.

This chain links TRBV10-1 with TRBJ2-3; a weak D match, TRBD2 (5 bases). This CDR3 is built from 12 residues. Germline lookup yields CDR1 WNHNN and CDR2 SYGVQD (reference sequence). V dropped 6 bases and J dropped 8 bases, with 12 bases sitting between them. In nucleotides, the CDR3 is TGCGCCAGCAGCCATGGACTTGGTACGCAGTATTTT. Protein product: CASSHGLGTQYF.

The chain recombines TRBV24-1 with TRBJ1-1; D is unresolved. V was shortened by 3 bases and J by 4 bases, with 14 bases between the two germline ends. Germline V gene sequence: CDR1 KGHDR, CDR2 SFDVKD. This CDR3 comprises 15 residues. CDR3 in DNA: TGTGCCACCAGTGATGCCACCAGGCCGATCACTGAAGCTTTCTTT. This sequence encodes CATSDATRPITEAFF.

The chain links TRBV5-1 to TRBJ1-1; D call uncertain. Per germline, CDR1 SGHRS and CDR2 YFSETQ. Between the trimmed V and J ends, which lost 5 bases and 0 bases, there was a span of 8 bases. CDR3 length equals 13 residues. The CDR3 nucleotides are TGCGCCAGCAGACTCACGATGAACACTGAAGCTTTCTTT. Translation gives CASRLTMNTEAFF.

The CDR3 bases are TGCGCCAGCAGCCAAGTCCTCCAGGGAGGGGTTGTTCAGCCCCAGCATTTT. This translates into CASSQVLQGGVVQPQHF. The V call is TRBV4-1, the J call TRBJ1-5; D is perhaps TRBD1 (5 bases). CDR1 MGHRA and CDR2 YSYEKL come from the germline V gene. The CDR3 loop spans 17 amino acids. V was shortened by 1 base and J by 6 bases, with 19 bases between the two germline ends.

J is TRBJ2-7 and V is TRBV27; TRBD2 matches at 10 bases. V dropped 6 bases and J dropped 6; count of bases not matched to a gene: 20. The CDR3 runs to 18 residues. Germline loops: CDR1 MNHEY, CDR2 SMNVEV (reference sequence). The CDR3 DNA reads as TGTGCCAGCAGAATTAGGGCTAGCGGGAGCCGGGCGGCTACCGAGCAGTACTTC. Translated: CASRIRASGSRAATEQYF.

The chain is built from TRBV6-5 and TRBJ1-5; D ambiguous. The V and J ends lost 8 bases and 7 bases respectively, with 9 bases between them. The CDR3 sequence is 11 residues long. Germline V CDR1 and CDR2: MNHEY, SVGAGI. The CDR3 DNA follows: TGTGCCAGCGGCGGTCCACAGCCCCAGCATTTT. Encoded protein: CASGGPQPQHF.

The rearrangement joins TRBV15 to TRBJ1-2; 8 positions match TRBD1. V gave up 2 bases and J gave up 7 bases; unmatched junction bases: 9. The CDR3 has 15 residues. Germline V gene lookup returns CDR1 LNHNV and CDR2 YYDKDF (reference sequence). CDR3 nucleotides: TGTGCCACCAGCAGATCAAGGACAGGGATATTTGGCTACACCTTC. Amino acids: CATSRSRTGIFGYTF.

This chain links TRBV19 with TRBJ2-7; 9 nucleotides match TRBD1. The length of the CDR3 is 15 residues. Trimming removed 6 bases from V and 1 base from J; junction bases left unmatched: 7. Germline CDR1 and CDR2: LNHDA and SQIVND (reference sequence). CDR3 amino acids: CASSPGTGLSYEQYF. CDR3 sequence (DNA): TGTGCCAGTAGCCCGGGGACAGGGCTGTCCTACGAGCAGTACTTC.

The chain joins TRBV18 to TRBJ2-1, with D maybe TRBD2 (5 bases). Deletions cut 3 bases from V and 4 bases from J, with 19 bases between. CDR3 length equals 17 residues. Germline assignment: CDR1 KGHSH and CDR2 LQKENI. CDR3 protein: CASSPHNGEGIYNEQFF. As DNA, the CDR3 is TGTGCCAGCTCACCTCACAACGGGGAAGGTATTTACAATGAGCAGTTCTTC.

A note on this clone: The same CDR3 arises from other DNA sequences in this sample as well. Written as DNA, the CDR3 is TGTGCCAGCTCGCCAGGGGAGGACACTGAAGCTTTCTTT. Protein sequence: CASSPGEDTEAFF. This chain uses TRBV18 with TRBJ1-1; possible D gene TRBD1, 6 bases. The CDR3 has 13 amino acids. V lost 6 bases and J lost 3, with 11 bases in between. From germline, CDR1 is KGHSH and CDR2 LQKENI.

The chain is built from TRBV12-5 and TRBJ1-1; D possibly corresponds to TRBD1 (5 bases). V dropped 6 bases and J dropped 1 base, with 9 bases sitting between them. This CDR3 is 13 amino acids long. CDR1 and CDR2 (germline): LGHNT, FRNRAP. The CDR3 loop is CASGPTGNTEAFF. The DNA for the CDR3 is TGTGCTAGTGGCCCCACAGGGAACACTGAAGCTTTCTTT. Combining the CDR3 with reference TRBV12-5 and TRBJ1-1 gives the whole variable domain DARVTQTPRHKVTEMGQEVTMRCQPILGHNTVFWYRQTMMQGLELLAYFRNRAPLDDSGMPKDRFSAEMPDATLATLKIQPSEPRDSAVYFCASGPTGNTEAFFGQGTRLTVV.

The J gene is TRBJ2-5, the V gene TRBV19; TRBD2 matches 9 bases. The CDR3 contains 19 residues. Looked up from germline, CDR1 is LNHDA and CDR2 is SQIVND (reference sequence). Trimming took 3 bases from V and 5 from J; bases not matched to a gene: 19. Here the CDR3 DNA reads TGTGCCAGTAGTATGGGTTGGCTAGCGGGAATGTCGACGGGGGAGACCCAGTACTTC. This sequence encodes CASSMGWLAGMSTGETQYF.

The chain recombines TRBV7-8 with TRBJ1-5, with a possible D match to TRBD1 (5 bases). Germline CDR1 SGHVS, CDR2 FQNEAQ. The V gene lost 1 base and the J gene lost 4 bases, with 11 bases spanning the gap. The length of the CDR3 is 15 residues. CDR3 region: CASSLGRVLNQPQHF. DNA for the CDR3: TGTGCCAGCAGCTTAGGCAGGGTCCTAAATCAGCCCCAGCATTTT.

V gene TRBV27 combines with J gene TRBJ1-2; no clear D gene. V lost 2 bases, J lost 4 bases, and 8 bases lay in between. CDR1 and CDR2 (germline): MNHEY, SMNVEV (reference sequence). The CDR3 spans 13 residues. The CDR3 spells CASSLVFGYGYTF. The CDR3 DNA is TGTGCCAGCAGTTTAGTTTTCGGCTATGGCTACACCTTC.

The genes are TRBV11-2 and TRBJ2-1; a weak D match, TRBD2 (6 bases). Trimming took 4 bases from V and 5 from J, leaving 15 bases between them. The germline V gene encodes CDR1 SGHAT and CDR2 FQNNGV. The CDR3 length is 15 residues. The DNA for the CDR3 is TGTGCCAGCAGCTGGTCGCTAGCGAATGACAATGAGCAGTTCTTC. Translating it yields CASSWSLANDNEQFF.

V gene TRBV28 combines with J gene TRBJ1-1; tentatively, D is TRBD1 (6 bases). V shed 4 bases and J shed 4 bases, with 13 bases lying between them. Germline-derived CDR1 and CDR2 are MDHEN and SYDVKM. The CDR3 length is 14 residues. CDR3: CASSSGTSRTEAFF. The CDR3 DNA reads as TGTGCCAGCAGTTCTGGGACATCCCGCACTGAAGCTTTCTTT.

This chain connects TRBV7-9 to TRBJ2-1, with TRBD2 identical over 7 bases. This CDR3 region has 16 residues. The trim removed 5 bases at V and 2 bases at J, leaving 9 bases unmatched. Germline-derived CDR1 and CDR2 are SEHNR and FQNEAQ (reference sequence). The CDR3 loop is CASSPRGERTYNEQFF. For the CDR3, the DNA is TGTGCCAGCAGCCCCCGGGGGGAGCGGACCTACAATGAGCAGTTCTTC.

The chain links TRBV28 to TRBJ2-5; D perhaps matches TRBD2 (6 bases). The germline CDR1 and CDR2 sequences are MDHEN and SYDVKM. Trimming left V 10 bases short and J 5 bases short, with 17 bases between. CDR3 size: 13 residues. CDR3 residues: CAIQTRGWETQYF. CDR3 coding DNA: TGTGCCATCCAAACTCGGGGGTGGGAGACCCAGTACTTC.